This T cell receptor (beta chain) was sequenced in a study of control samples from healthy donors and cancer patients. Libraries were prepared by immunoSEQ multiplex PCR; TCRdb keeps only in-frame clonotypes and omits some of them. The sample yields about 120,000 clones, 80% to 90% seen once. V gave up 0 bases and J gave up 0 bases, with 8 bases separating them. The CDR3 loop spans 15 amino acids. Germline V gene sequence: CDR1 SGDLS, CDR2 YYNGEE. This clone was recorded many times. The receptor was derived from a woman between 45 and 60 years old with colorectal cancer. Material: PBMCs. The chain is built from TRBV9 and TRBJ2-3, with D possibly being TRBD2 (6 bases). This chain's CDR3 is CASSVDSGSTDTQYF. In DNA, the CDR3 is TGTGCCAGCAGCGTAGATAGCGGAAGCACAGATACGCAGTATTTT.